The sample holds a few counts of the clone carrying this TCR beta chain. Its antigen is not known. Trimming stripped 2 bases from V and 6 bases from J, with 10 bases between. The length of the CDR3 is 13 residues. Germline loops: CDR1 MNHEY, CDR2 SVGAGI. The data are from a study of vaccination and CD4 T cells after COVID-19. Sequenced with the Oncomine TCR Beta short-read assay was DNA taken from cultured CD4+ T cells. TCRdb ran MiXCR on the PCR reads and lists one entry per CDR3 protein. The sample has approximately 15,000 distinct CDR3 sequences, around three fifths seen once. Treatment described: roughly ten-day PBMC culture with coronavirus spike peptide pools or control peptides (ViraFEST assay).

Input material: CD4+ T cells from blood, cultured in vitro. The chain has TRBV6-5 and TRBJ1-2; D is possibly TRBD1 (5 bases). The receptor was derived from a human donor who had recovered from COVID-19. The CDR3 is CASSYGPGDGYTF. In DNA, the CDR3 is TGTGCCAGCAGTTACGGTCCGGGGGATGGCTACACCTTC.